Listed here is a single TCR beta chain. V was cut by 6 bases and J by 3 bases, with 11 bases left in between. This CDR3 is 13 amino acids long. The protocol was immunoSEQ multiplex PCR, while the TCRdb copy is restricted to in-frame clones and leaves out a portion. This sample has 250,000 to 300,000 clones, with 70% to 90% found just once. The sample comes from a study of blood T cell repertoires in COVID-19. Looking at the study overall: COVID-19 samples from acute and convalescent phases originated in the United States, Italy and Spain.

Sequencing used PBMCs or T cells enriched from blood (not recorded which). This receptor was taken from a woman in her forties or fifties who had been exposed to COVID-19. The chain couples TRBV12-3 or TRBV12-4 to TRBJ1-1, with no clear D. The DNA of the CDR3 is TGTGCCAGCAGCCGGGAGGCTTACACTGAAGCTTTCTTT. It is translated as CASSREAYTEAFF.